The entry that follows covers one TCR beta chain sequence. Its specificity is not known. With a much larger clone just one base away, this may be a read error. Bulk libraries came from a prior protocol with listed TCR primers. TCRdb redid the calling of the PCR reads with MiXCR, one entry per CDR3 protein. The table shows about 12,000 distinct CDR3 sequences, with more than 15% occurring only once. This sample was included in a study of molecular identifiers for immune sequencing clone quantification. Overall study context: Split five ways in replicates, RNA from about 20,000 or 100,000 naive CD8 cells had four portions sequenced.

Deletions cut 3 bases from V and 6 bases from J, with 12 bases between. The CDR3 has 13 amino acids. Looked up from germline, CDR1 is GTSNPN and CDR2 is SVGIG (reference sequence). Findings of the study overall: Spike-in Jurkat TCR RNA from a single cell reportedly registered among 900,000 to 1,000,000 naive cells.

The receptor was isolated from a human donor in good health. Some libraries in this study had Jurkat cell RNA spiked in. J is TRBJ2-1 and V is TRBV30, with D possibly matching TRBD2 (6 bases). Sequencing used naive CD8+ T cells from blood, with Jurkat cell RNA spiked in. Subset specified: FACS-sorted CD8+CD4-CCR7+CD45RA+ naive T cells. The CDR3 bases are TGTGCCTGGAGCGGACCAGCGGGCAATGAGCAGTTCTTC. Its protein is CAWSGPAGNEQFF.